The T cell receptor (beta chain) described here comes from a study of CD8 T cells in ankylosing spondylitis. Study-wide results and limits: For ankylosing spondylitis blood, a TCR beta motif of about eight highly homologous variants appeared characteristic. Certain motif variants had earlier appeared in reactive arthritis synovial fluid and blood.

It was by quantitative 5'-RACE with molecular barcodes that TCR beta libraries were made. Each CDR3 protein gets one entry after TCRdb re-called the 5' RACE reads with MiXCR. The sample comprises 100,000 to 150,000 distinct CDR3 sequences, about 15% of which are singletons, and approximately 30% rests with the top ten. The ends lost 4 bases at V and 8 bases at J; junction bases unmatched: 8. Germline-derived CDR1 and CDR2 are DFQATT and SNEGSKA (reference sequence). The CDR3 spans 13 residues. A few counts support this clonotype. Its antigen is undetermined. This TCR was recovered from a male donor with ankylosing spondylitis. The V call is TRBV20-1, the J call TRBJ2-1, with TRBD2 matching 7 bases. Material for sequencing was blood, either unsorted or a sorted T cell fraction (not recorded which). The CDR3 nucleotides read TGCAGTGCTATAGCGGGTCCAGTCGATGAGCAGTTCTTC. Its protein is CSAIAGPVDEQFF.